This T cell receptor (beta chain) appears in the sequencing data of a study of human T cells and chemical hapten exposure. Study outcomes and limitations: The formation of large CDR3 similarity clusters by expanded TCRs significantly exceeded that of controls.

The time point: patch test 3, about 24 weeks after DPC sensitization. As to treatment: therapeutic diphenylcyclopropenone sensitization with weekly scalp DPC. Per germline, CDR1 SEHNR and CDR2 FQNEAQ (reference sequence). The CDR3 runs to 15 residues. Trimming pared 4 bases from V and 4 bases from J, leaving 16 bases between. Each CDR3 protein is one row after TCRdb ran MiXCR on the RACE reads. Among roughly 69,000 distinct CDR3 sequences, approximately 10% were seen once, and the ten largest hold roughly 2.3%. This clonotype was detected many times. The antigen remains unidentified. V and J are TRBV7-9 and TRBJ1-1, with unresolved D. This clonotype originated in a woman aged 30 to 39 with alopecia areata. Some clones in this sample may be carry-over from other donors' samples. The specimen was whole blood, collected in connection with sensitization to the hapten diphenylcyclopropenone (DPC). In DNA form, the CDR3 reads TGTGCCAGCAGCTCCCAGCCGGGAGGCGGCACTGAAGCTTTCTTT. It translates to CASSSQPGGGTEAFF.